The 25 T cell receptor beta chains listed next were all sequenced from one sample in a study of CD8 T cells in ankylosing spondylitis. TCRdb recomputed calls from the 5' RACE reads with MiXCR, one row per CDR3 protein. The table records 300,000 to 350,000 distinct CDR3 sequences, over 12% of them present only once. Sample: blood, either unsorted or a sorted T cell fraction (not recorded which). The origin of the receptors is a male donor with ankylosing spondylitis or in good health (not recorded which).

This rearrangement joins TRBV5-6 to TRBJ2-7; D is unresolved. The CDR3 runs to 12 residues. In germline, CDR1 is SGHDT, CDR2 YYEEEE. V gave up 0 bases and J gave up 6 bases, with 7 bases separating them. CDR3 sequence (DNA): TGTGCCAGCAGCTTGGGAAGATTCGAGCAGTACTTC. Translation gives CASSLGRFEQYF.

V and J are TRBV7-2 and TRBJ2-4; 7 nucleotides match TRBD2. J was trimmed by 5 bases and V by 1 base; bases with no gene match: 11. In germline, CDR1 is SGHTA, CDR2 FQGNSA. The CDR3 runs to 17 residues. The CDR3 bases are TGTGCCAGCAGCTTAGTATTTGCGGGAGAAAATGAAAACATTCAGTACTTC. Residues: CASSLVFAGENENIQYF.

This clonotype has a handful of counts. V gene TRBV7-8 combines with J gene TRBJ1-3; D gene unclear. Germline V gives CDR1 SGHVS, CDR2 FQNEAQ. Between the trimmed V and J ends, which lost 1 base and 0 bases, there was a span of 7 bases. The CDR3 consists of 15 residues. CDR3 region: CASSLDRVSGNTIYF. CDR3 bases: TGTGCCAGCAGCTTAGACCGAGTCTCTGGAAACACCATATATTTT.

The gene calls are TRBV11-3 and TRBJ2-2; 7 positions agree with TRBD2. The CDR3 is 14 amino acids. The germline V gene has CDR1 SGHNT and CDR2 YENEEA. With 1 base clipped from V and 6 bases from J, the junction kept 2 bases outside the gene matches. The CDR3 spells CASSLAREAGELFF. The CDR3 region has the DNA TGTGCCAGCAGCTTAGCCCGGGAGGCCGGGGAGCTGTTTTTT.

The chain couples TRBV4-1 to TRBJ1-1; 8 bases are shared with TRBD1. Germline trimming cut 3 bases from V and 3 bases from J; bases unmatched to any gene: 6. Looked up from germline, CDR1 is MGHRA and CDR2 is YSYEKL. This CDR3 has 15 amino acids. In DNA form, the CDR3 reads TGCGCCAGCAGCCAGGGGGACAGGAGGGACACTGAAGCTTTCTTT. This gives the protein CASSQGDRRDTEAFF.

V and J are TRBV5-1 and TRBJ2-2; D tentatively reads TRBD1 or TRBD2 (5 bases each). Between the trimmed V and J ends, which lost 0 bases and 6 bases, there was a span of 9 bases. The germline CDR1 and CDR2 sequences are SGHRS and YFSETQ. CDR3 length: 14 amino acids. This chain's CDR3 is CASSLELGAGELFF. CDR3 coding DNA: TGCGCCAGCAGCTTGGAACTAGGGGCCGGGGAGCTGTTTTTT.

The chain combines TRBV7-2 with TRBJ2-1; tentatively, D is TRBD1 (6 bases). The CDR3 consists of 15 residues. The germline V and J ends were trimmed by 5 bases and 6 bases, with 17 bases remaining between them. Germline V gene lookup returns CDR1 SGHTA and CDR2 FQGNSA. CDR3 bases: TGTGCCAGCAGCCGAGGACAGCCCACGGCCAATGAGCAGTTCTTC. Translated: CASSRGQPTANEQFF.

This clonotype was recorded at least ten times. This chain uses TRBV12-3 or TRBV12-4 with TRBJ2-3; TRBD1 agrees at 7 bases. This CDR3 is 14 amino acids long. After removal of 4 bases from V and 1 base from J, the junction contained 2 bases not matched to a gene. The CDR3, as DNA: TGTGCCAGCAGTTCAGGGGGTGGCACAGATACGCAGTATTTT. It codes for CASSSGGGTDTQYF.

This clonotype was seen more than once but under ten times. V usage is TRBV27 and J usage is TRBJ1-2; TRBD1 matches at 7 bases. There are 14 residues in the CDR3. CDR1 is MNHEY, CDR2 SMNVEV, per germline (reference sequence). The trim removed 5 bases at V and 4 bases at J, leaving 7 bases unmatched. CDR3 nucleotides: TGTGCCAGCAGTCCGGAGACAGGGCCCTATGGCTACACCTTC. Encoded protein: CASSPETGPYGYTF.

The chain carries TRBV7-6 and TRBJ2-1; D call uncertain. Per the germline V gene, CDR1 is SGHVS and CDR2 is FNYEAQ. The CDR3 covers 12 residues. V gave up 1 base and J gave up 9 bases, with 7 bases separating them. The CDR3 is CASSLGVTEQFF. In DNA form, the CDR3 reads TGTGCCAGCAGCTTAGGGGTAACTGAGCAGTTCTTC.

This chain connects TRBV5-1 to TRBJ2-2; D tentatively reads TRBD1 or TRBD2 (5 bases each). Trimming stripped 6 bases from V and 2 bases from J, with 14 bases between. This CDR3 has 15 residues. Germline V gene data show CDR1 as SGHRS and CDR2 as YFSETQ. The CDR3 reads CASILGTLNTGELFF. The CDR3 DNA reads as TGCGCCAGCATCCTCGGGACCCTAAACACCGGGGAGCTGTTTTTT. The full variable domain, in which reference TRBV5-1 and TRBJ2-2 provide the parts outside the CDR3, is KAGVTQTPRYLIKTRGQQVTLSCSPISGHRSVSWYQQTPGQGLQFLFEYFSETQRNKGNFPGRFSGRQFSNSRSEMNVSTLELGDSALYLCASILGTLNTGELFFGEGSRLTVL.

The CDR3 DNA is TGTGCCAGCAGTGACGCTAGCGGGGACATCAAGGGTCTAGATACGCAGTATTTT. As protein: CASSDASGDIKGLDTQYF. This chain links TRBV25-1 with TRBJ2-3, with TRBD2 matching 9 bases. This CDR3 is 18 amino acids long. CDR1 MGHDK and CDR2 SYGVNS come from the germline V gene. Trimming cost V 3 bases and J 5 bases; bases outside gene matches: 15.

This clonotype is a singleton in its sample. CDR3 in DNA: TGCGCCAGCAGCCCGTACCGGGACCGGTCGCTGGATACGCAGTATTTT. This encodes CASSPYRDRSLDTQYF. The J gene is TRBJ2-3, the V gene TRBV4-1, with D perhaps being TRBD1 or TRBD2 (5 bases each). Trimming removed 4 bases at V and 6 bases at J, with 20 bases between. Germline CDR1 and CDR2: MGHRA and YSYEKL. This CDR3 spans 16 amino acids.

This clonotype has a count of ten or more. The chain links TRBV4-1 to TRBJ1-1; D not certain. The CDR3 consists of 15 residues. V shed 3 bases and J shed 5 bases, with 16 bases lying between them. From germline, CDR1 is MGHRA and CDR2 YSYEKL. The CDR3 DNA reads TGCGCCAGCAGCCACCGAGAGGGAGTAGAGACTGAAGCTTTCTTT. Its protein product is CASSHREGVETEAFF.

This clonotype came up many times. The gene calls are TRBV6-1 and TRBJ1-4, with D possibly being TRBD1 (5 bases). The CDR3 contains 14 residues. Germline V gene lookup returns CDR1 MNHNS and CDR2 SASEGT. The V end was cut by 6 bases, the J end by 8 bases, with 16 bases between. The CDR3 reads CASRLSGPREKLFF. The CDR3, as DNA: TGTGCCAGCAGGCTATCGGGACCGCGGGAAAAACTGTTTTTT.

In its sample, this clonotype was seen a few times. This chain uses TRBV11-2 with TRBJ2-1; TRBD2 matches at 16 bases. Trimming at V came to 4 bases and at J to 6 bases, leaving 9 bases not matched to a gene. The CDR3 is 18 amino acids. Germline V gives CDR1 SGHAT, CDR2 FQNNGV. The DNA for the CDR3 is TGTGCCAGCAGCTCCGGGACTAGCGGGAGGGCCTGGAGCAATGAGCAGTTCTTC. Translated, it gives CASSSGTSGRAWSNEQFF.

In this sample, this clonotype turned up a few times. The rearrangement uses TRBV4-2 and TRBJ2-3, with 13 bases identical to TRBD2. Per germline, CDR1 LGHNA and CDR2 YNFKEQ. The CDR3 is 19 residues long. V lost 0 bases, J lost 1 base, and 7 bases stayed unmatched. CDR3 in amino acids: CASSQDGTSGAMGTDTQYF. The DNA for the CDR3 is TGTGCCAGCAGCCAAGATGGGACTAGCGGGGCTATGGGCACAGATACGCAGTATTTT.

This clonotype was detected only a few times. The chain employs TRBV12-3 or TRBV12-4 and TRBJ1-2; 7 bases align to TRBD1. The CDR3 has 13 amino acids. The V gene end was trimmed by 5 bases and the J gene end by 6 bases; junction bases not matched to a gene: 6. The CDR3, as DNA: TGTGCCAGCAGTGACAGGGTAGTCGATGGCTACACCTTC. This codes for CASSDRVVDGYTF.

This clonotype came up a few times. CDR3 sequence: CASSLETGPYNEQFF. The CDR3 DNA reads TGTGCCAGCAGCTTGGAGACAGGACCCTACAATGAGCAGTTCTTC. V is TRBV7-7 and J is TRBJ2-1; weak D call: TRBD1 (6 bases). Germline V gene sequence: CDR1 SSHAT, CDR2 FNYEAQ (reference sequence). V was cut by 3 bases and J by 2 bases, with 11 bases left in between. This CDR3 has 15 amino acids.

This clonotype was detected only a few times. The V and J genes are TRBV4-2 and TRBJ1-3; tentatively, D is TRBD1 (6 bases). Per the germline V gene, CDR1 is LGHNA and CDR2 is YNFKEQ. This CDR3 has 16 residues. Trimming removed 3 bases from V and 2 bases from J, with 14 bases in between. CDR3 nucleotide sequence: TGTGCCAGCAGCCAGGCGGACAGAGGGGCTGGAAACACCATATATTTT. Protein product: CASSQADRGAGNTIYF.

The chain employs TRBV12-3 or TRBV12-4 and TRBJ2-7; 7 bases fit TRBD1. The CDR3 is 14 residues long. V lost 4 bases, J lost 3 bases, and 6 bases stayed unmatched. The DNA of the CDR3 is TGTGCCAGCAGTTCGCGCAGGGGGATCTACGAGCAGTACTTC. Protein sequence: CASSSRRGIYEQYF.

This clonotype was seen a few times. The CDR3 reads CASSEMSGLTEAFF. The CDR3 DNA reads as TGTGCCAGCAGTGAAATGTCAGGACTGACTGAAGCTTTCTTT. The chain joins TRBV6-1 to TRBJ1-1; no firm D call. The germline CDR1 and CDR2 sequences are MNHNS and SASEGT. The CDR3 length is 14 residues. Trimming left V 2 bases short and J 5 bases short, with 12 bases between.

This clonotype showed up just a few times. The chain carries TRBV11-2 and TRBJ2-5; 8 bases align to TRBD1. The ends lost 0 bases at V and 6 bases at J; junction bases unmatched: 3. The germline gives CDR1 SGHAT, CDR2 FQNNGV. CDR3 length: 14 amino acids. CDR3 amino acids: CASSLDRGLKTQYF. In DNA form, the CDR3 reads TGTGCCAGCAGCTTAGACAGGGGGCTAAAGACCCAGTACTTC.

V gene TRBV20-1 combines with J gene TRBJ2-1; 12 bases line up with TRBD2. Trimming removed 7 bases from V and 4 bases from J; junction bases left unmatched: 2. This CDR3 has 13 amino acids. CDR1 is DFQATT, CDR2 SNEGSKA, per germline (reference sequence). Here the CDR3 reads CSGTSGTYNEQFF. DNA for the CDR3: TGCAGTGGGACTAGCGGGACTTACAATGAGCAGTTCTTC.

V and J are TRBV5-6 and TRBJ2-3; D tentatively fits TRBD1 or TRBD2 (5 bases each). V was cut by 4 bases and J by 7 bases, with 22 bases left in between. The germline gives CDR1 SGHDT, CDR2 YYEEEE. The CDR3 sequence is 16 residues long. CDR3: CASSARVRENTYTQYF. For the CDR3, the DNA is TGTGCCAGCAGCGCCAGGGTTAGGGAGAACACCTATACGCAGTATTTT.